These T cell receptor beta chains were read from a single sample in a study of circulating CD8 cells and anti-PD-1 response in melanoma. TCRdb ran MiXCR on the reads and lists one entry per CDR3 protein. The repertoire includes approximately 610 distinct CDR3 sequences, 6.3% of them detected once, and 16% sits in the top ten. This sample comprised CD8+ T cells from PBMCs, obtained at baseline or after one month of anti-PD-1 therapy (not recorded which). The receptor source for this set is a human donor with melanoma. Both conserved end residues are part of each CDR3. D genes are given only for firm matches. Clone size is shown for a subset of rows, as once, few, many or a class of expanded clone.

D gene,V gene,J gene,clone size,CDR3 protein,CDR3 DNA
.,TRBV27,TRBJ2-3,large,CASSPRASGTDTQYF,TGTGCCAGCAGTCCCCGAGCCTCTGGCACAGATACGCAGTATTTT
.,TRBV29-1,TRBJ2-3,large,CSVEDLGGEGTQYF,TGCAGCGTTGAAGATTTGGGTGGCGAAGGTACGCAGTATTTT
.,TRBV28,TRBJ2-5,.,CASSLYETQYF,TGTGCCAGCAGTTTGTATGAGACCCAGTACTTC
.,TRBV29-1,TRBJ2-1,large,CSVGRSFPYNEQFF,TGCAGCGTGGGTCGGAGTTTCCCCTACAATGAGCAGTTCTTC
TRBD1,TRBV5-5,TRBJ1-2,few,CASSWGQVDYGYTF,TGTGCCAGCAGCTGGGGACAGGTGGACTATGGCTACACCTTC
.,TRBV28,TRBJ2-1,few,CASSPRDRYSYNGQFF,TGTGCCAGCAGCCCCAGGGACCGATACTCCTACAATGGGCAGTTCTTC
.,TRBV19,TRBJ1-1,large,CASSLGETGTEAFF,TGTGCCAGTAGCCTAGGGGAGACGGGCACTGAAGCTTTCTTT
TRBD2,TRBV29-1,TRBJ2-7,hyperexpanded,CSVISGESSYEQYF,TGCAGCGTCATAAGCGGGGAAAGCTCCTACGAGCAGTACTTC
.,TRBV7-2,TRBJ2-1,large,CASSLVAENNEQFF,TGTGCCAGCAGCTTAGTGGCGGAAAACAATGAGCAGTTCTTC
.,TRBV6-1,TRBJ1-6,large,CASIEAYRANSPLHF,TGTGCCAGCATTGAAGCGTACAGGGCTAATTCACCCCTCCACTTT
.,TRBV2,TRBJ2-7,large,CASRLGLYYEQYF,TGTGCCAGCAGACTGGGGTTATACTACGAGCAGTACTTC
TRBD2,TRBV20-1,TRBJ2-1,large,CSARVLRLAGASSYNEQFF,TGCAGTGCTAGAGTGCTCCGACTAGCGGGGGCGAGCTCCTACAATGAGCAGTTCTTC
TRBD2,TRBV7-3,TRBJ2-3,large,CASSRLASDTQYF,TGTGCCAGCAGCCGACTAGCGTCAGATACGCAGTATTTT
TRBD1,TRBV7-2,TRBJ1-1,large,CASSSYPGTGITMNTEAFF,TGTGCCAGCAGCTCTTATCCCGGGACAGGAATAACAATGAACACTGAAGCTTTCTTT
.,TRBV29-1,TRBJ2-2,large,CSVTGGANTGELFF,TGCAGCGTTACCGGAGGCGCGAACACCGGGGAGCTGTTTTTT
.,TRBV28,TRBJ2-5,large,CASSLFTNQETQYF,TGTGCCAGCAGTCTATTCACGAACCAAGAGACCCAGTACTTC
.,TRBV29-1,TRBJ2-2,large,CSVGRNSPGELFF,TGCAGCGTTGGACGGAACTCCCCAGGGGAGCTGTTTTTT
.,TRBV2,TRBJ2-5,large,CASSGAARETQYF,TGTGCCAGCAGCGGAGCAGCTCGGGAGACCCAGTACTTC
.,TRBV19,TRBJ2-2,.,CASTRAGNTGELFF,TGTGCCAGTACCCGGGCAGGGAACACCGGGGAGCTGTTTTTT
.,TRBV27,TRBJ2-7,large,CASSLGAERSYEQYF,TGTGCCAGCAGTTTAGGGGCGGAGAGGAGCTACGAGCAGTACTTC
TRBD1,TRBV2,TRBJ2-4,large,CASTETGLRDIQYF,TGTGCCAGCACCGAGACAGGGCTTAGGGACATTCAGTACTTC
.,TRBV27,TRBJ2-5,large,CASGGAFTEETQYF,TGTGCCAGCGGGGGGGCTTTCACGGAAGAGACCCAGTACTTC
.,TRBV28,TRBJ1-2,.,CASREGTGTTYGYTF,TGTGCCAGCAGAGAAGGGACCGGGACAACTTATGGCTACACCTTC
.,TRBV9,TRBJ2-3,medium-sized,CASSVGLSQSTDTQYF,TGTGCCAGCAGCGTAGGCCTTTCCCAAAGCACAGATACGCAGTATTTT
.,TRBV19,TRBJ1-2,large,CASSIYRDHGYTF,TGTGCCAGTAGTATTTACAGGGACCATGGCTACACCTTC
.,TRBV7-2,TRBJ2-1,large,CASSLGKNEQFF,TGTGCCAGCAGCTTAGGGAAAAATGAGCAGTTCTTC
.,TRBV29-1,TRBJ2-1,large,CSVEVWGSGNNEQFF,TGCAGCGTTGAAGTTTGGGGGTCGGGGAACAATGAGCAGTTCTTC
.,TRBV5-4,TRBJ2-2,medium-sized,CASSLSPTGELFF,TGTGCCAGCAGCTTATCCCCCACCGGGGAGCTGTTTTTT
TRBD1,TRBV27,TRBJ2-1,large,CASSFTGVQFF,TGTGCCAGCAGTTTTACAGGGGTGCAGTTCTTC
TRBD2,TRBV9,TRBJ2-3,.,CASSVARGGTDTQYF,TGTGCCAGCAGCGTAGCACGGGGGGGCACAGATACGCAGTATTTT
.,TRBV4-1,TRBJ2-7,medium-sized,CASSHSLTGSYEQYF,TGCGCCAGCAGCCATAGCTTGACTGGCTCCTACGAGCAGTACTTC
TRBD1,TRBV29-1,TRBJ1-2,large,CSADGTGSDFGDYGYTF,TGCAGCGCCGACGGGACAGGGAGCGATTTTGGGGACTATGGCTACACCTTC
.,TRBV24-1,TRBJ2-4,large,CATADSNENIQYF,TGTGCCACCGCGGACAGCAACGAAAACATTCAGTACTTC
.,TRBV4-1,TRBJ2-2,few,CASSPRTEGTGELFF,TGCGCCAGCAGCCCTAGGACAGAAGGCACCGGGGAGCTGTTTTTT
TRBD1,TRBV28,TRBJ2-7,large,CASSFFGTGGSYEQYF,TGTGCCAGCAGTTTTTTCGGGACAGGGGGTTCCTACGAGCAGTACTTC
.,TRBV19,TRBJ2-7,few,CASRPSASYEQYF,TGTGCCAGTAGACCTAGCGCATCCTACGAGCAGTACTTC
TRBD1,TRBV7-3,TRBJ2-2,.,CASRRGQGSGELFF,TGTGCCAGCAGGCGAGGACAGGGGAGCGGGGAGCTGTTTTTT
.,TRBV29-1,TRBJ2-3,.,CSVARVGATDTQYF,TGCAGCGTTGCCCGAGTGGGGGCCACGGATACGCAGTATTTT
.,TRBV16,TRBJ2-7,large,CASSQAYEQYF,TGTGCCAGCAGCCAAGCCTACGAGCAGTACTTC
.,TRBV24-1,TRBJ1-1,large,CATSDPNRYEAFF,TGTGCCACCAGTGATCCCAACAGGTACGAAGCTTTCTTT
.,TRBV7-3,TRBJ2-3,large,CASSLTSSRGANTDTQYF,TGTGCCAGCAGCTTAACATCGTCCCGGGGGGCCAACACAGATACGCAGTATTTT
TRBD1,TRBV19,TRBJ2-5,large,CASSNRDSSLETQYF,TGTGCCAGTAGTAATCGGGACAGTAGCTTGGAGACCCAGTACTTC
.,TRBV9,TRBJ2-7,medium-sized,CASSVGGLNYEQYF,TGTGCCAGCAGCGTAGGGGGACTGAACTACGAGCAGTACTTC
.,TRBV19,TRBJ1-1,medium-sized,CASSMIGTEAFF,TGTGCCAGTAGTATGATCGGCACTGAGGCTTTCTTT
.,TRBV4-3,TRBJ2-7,large,CASSQESGAHEQYF,TGCGCCAGCAGCCAAGAATCCGGGGCCCACGAGCAGTACTTC
.,TRBV2,TRBJ2-5,few,CASSDRSGETQYF,TGTGCCAGCAGTGACAGGTCTGGAGAGACCCAGTACTTC
.,TRBV28,TRBJ2-3,large,CASSFLQGTDTQYF,TGTGCCAGCAGTTTCCTTCAGGGCACAGATACGCAGTATTTT
.,TRBV4-2,TRBJ2-2,large,CASSQVDTSGELFF,TGTGCCAGCAGCCAAGTCGATACCTCCGGGGAGCTGTTTTTT
.,TRBV7-9,TRBJ2-7,large,CASSSDYEQYF,TGTGCCAGCAGCTCCGATTACGAGCAGTACTTC
.,TRBV5-4,TRBJ2-1,.,CASSPAYGDEQCF,TGTGCCAGCAGCCCCGCCTATGGGGATGAGCAGTGCTTC
.,TRBV20-1,TRBJ2-3,large,CSSDLGVSTDTQYF,TGCAGCAGCGACTTGGGTGTCAGCACAGATACGCAGTATTTT
.,TRBV4-3,TRBJ2-3,.,CASSQESRLGTQYF,TGCGCCAGCAGCCAAGAGTCAAGACTAGGTACACAGTATTTT